This TCR beta chain was sequenced during a study of cytomegalovirus exposure and HLA in healthy donors. Donors were drawn from the approximately 110-subject validation cohort, separate from the roughly 700-subject first cohort. Study-level findings and limits: Reported performance of the classifier showed diagnosis of cytomegalovirus status with high specificity and sensitivity. Overall, roughly 160 TCR beta chains were annotated as cytomegalovirus-associated.

The germline V and J ends were trimmed by 5 bases and 5 bases, with 17 bases remaining between them. Looked up from germline, CDR1 is LNHDA and CDR2 is SQIVND (reference sequence). The length of the CDR3 is 15 residues. Remarks on this clone: Its target is not known.

Sequencing used immunoSEQ multiplex PCR; TCRdb keeps in-frame clones, though not all of them. The repertoire holds fewer than 250,000 clones, with roughly 83% as singletons. Sequenced material: PBMCs. J is TRBJ2-3 and V is TRBV19; maybe TRBD2 (6 bases). The sequence was obtained from a woman aged 25 to 39 in good health and CMV-seropositive. CDR3 DNA sequence: TGTGCCAGTAGTCCACGCTTGCCGCGGGAAGATACGCAGTATTTT. It yields the protein CASSPRLPREDTQYF. Looking up the rest from reference TRBV19 and TRBJ2-3 gives the full variable domain: DGGITQSPKYLFRKEGQNVTLSCEQNLNHDAMYWYRQDPGQGLRLIYYSQIVNDFQKGDIAEGYSVSREKKESFPLTVTSAQKNPTAFYLCASSPRLPREDTQYFGPGTRLTVL.